This is a list of T cell receptor beta chains from one sample in a study of memory CD8 T cells in hepatitis C reinfection. Sequenced by immunoSEQ multiplex PCR; TCRdb stores in-frame clones only, minus some. Here the sample spans 40,000 to 60,000 clones, just under 90% being singletons. Sequenced input: naive CD8+ T cells sorted from blood. These receptors were obtained from a man between 18 and 29 years old with hepatitis C virus infection. Both conserved end residues are part of each CDR3. Fields, in order: clone size, J gene, D gene, V gene, CDR3 protein, CDR3 DNA. D genes are given only for firm matches. The size entry is marked missing in some rows and otherwise reads once, few, many or a size class.

>.|TRBJ2-5|TRBD2|TRBV7-8
CASSYRLAGGQLETQYF
TGTGCCAGCAGCTACCGACTAGCGGGAGGCCAGCTGGAGACCCAGTACTTC
>.|TRBJ2-2|.|TRBV10-3
CAISELGAGELFF
TGTGCCATCAGTGAATTGGGAGCCGGGGAGCTGTTTTTT
>.|TRBJ2-1|TRBD2|TRBV4-2
CASSRTSGNYNEQFF
TGTGCCAGCAGCCGAACTAGCGGGAACTACAATGAGCAGTTCTTC
>.|TRBJ2-7|TRBD2|TRBV13
CASSLGLGPLYEQYF
TGTGCCAGCAGCTTGGGACTAGGCCCCCTCTACGAGCAGTACTTC
>.|TRBJ2-5|TRBD2|TRBV2
CASSAGTSGGMYQETQYF
TGTGCCAGCAGTGCGGGGACTAGCGGGGGAATGTACCAAGAGACCCAGTACTTC
>.|TRBJ2-5|.|TRBV7-9
CASSAKHPGHRQETQYF
TGTGCCAGCAGCGCAAAACACCCGGGACACCGACAAGAGACCCAGTACTTC
>once|TRBJ2-1|.|TRBV27
CASSHQGPYNEQFF
TGTGCCAGCTCTCACCAGGGGCCCTACAATGAGCAGTTCTTC
>.|TRBJ1-5|.|TRBV6-5
CASSTGRDSNQPQHF
TGTGCCAGCAGCACTGGGAGAGATAGCAATCAGCCCCAGCATTTT
>.|TRBJ1-3|TRBD1|TRBV28
CASSPGTVSGNTIYF
TGTGCCAGCAGTCCCGGGACAGTATCTGGAAACACCATATATTTT
>.|TRBJ2-7|TRBD1|TRBV28
CASSFSGTGLSEQYF
TGTGCCAGCAGTTTTTCCGGGACAGGGCTGTCCGAGCAGTACTTC
>.|TRBJ2-5|TRBD2|TRBV27
CASSGTSYETQYF
TGTGCCAGTTCCGGGACTAGCTATGAGACCCAGTACTTC
>.|TRBJ2-3|TRBD2|TRBV28
CASSFWGLAGGSDTQYF
TGTGCCAGCAGTTTCTGGGGACTAGCGGGGGGTTCAGATACGCAGTATTTT
>once|TRBJ2-1|.|TRBV10-1
CASSPSSYNEQFF
TGCGCCAGCAGTCCTAGCTCCTACAATGAGCAGTTCTTC
>.|TRBJ2-7|TRBD1|TRBV11-2
CASSDAGQGSLEQYF
TGTGCCAGCAGCGACGCGGGACAGGGTTCTCTCGAGCAGTACTTC
>.|TRBJ2-3|.|TRBV5-4
CASSLERGGDTQYF
TGTGCCAGCAGCTTGGAAAGGGGGGGAGATACGCAGTATTTT
>few|TRBJ1-1|TRBD1|TRBV25-1
CASSWTGDTEAFF
TGTGCCAGCAGCTGGACAGGGGACACTGAAGCTTTCTTT
>.|TRBJ2-5|TRBD2|TRBV2
CASSDFGTSGIRNLQETQYF
TGTGCCAGCAGTGACTTTGGGACTAGCGGGATTAGAAACCTACAAGAGACCCAGTACTTC
>.|TRBJ2-7|TRBD1|TRBV27
CASSPSVGDRGDEQYF
TGTGCCAGCAGTCCCAGCGTCGGGGACAGGGGTGACGAGCAGTACTTC
>.|TRBJ2-1|TRBD2|TRBV2
CASSDTSGKVGFF
TGTGCCAGCAGTGATACTAGCGGGAAGGTCGGCTTCTTC
>few|TRBJ2-7|TRBD1|TRBV10-3
CAISESTGVSSYEQYF
TGTGCCATCAGTGAGTCGACAGGGGTTAGCTCCTACGAGCAGTACTTC
>.|TRBJ2-3|.|TRBV2
CASTVSGPSTDTQYF
TGTGCCAGCACCGTCAGCGGTCCCAGCACAGATACGCAGTATTTT
>.|TRBJ1-2|.|TRBV7-8
CASRDPRQVYYGYTF
TGTGCCAGCAGGGACCCGCGACAGGTTTACTATGGCTACACCTTC
>.|TRBJ1-4|.|TRBV7-9
CASSDTGLSSPNEKLFF
TGTGCCAGCAGCGACACCGGCCTATCAAGCCCTAATGAAAAACTGTTTTTT
>once|TRBJ2-1|.|TRBV9
CASSVEAGALPVGEQFF
TGTGCCAGCAGCGTAGAGGCGGGGGCCCTCCCGGTGGGCGAGCAGTTCTTC
>.|TRBJ1-6|.|TRBV6-5
CASSSLAGDSPLHF
TGTGCCAGCAGTTCCCTGGCGGGGGATTCACCCCTCCACTTT
>.|TRBJ1-6|TRBD1|TRBV6-6
CASSYSGDSYNSPLHF
TGTGCCAGCAGTTACTCGGGGGACAGCTATAATTCACCCCTCCACTTT
>.|TRBJ2-3|TRBD2|TRBV5-1
CASRQTSGSTDTQYF
TGCGCCAGCAGGCAAACTAGCGGGAGTACAGATACGCAGTATTTT
>.|TRBJ2-7|.|TRBV6-5
CASNQAAVSYEQYF
TGTGCCAGCAACCAAGCGGCCGTCTCCTACGAGCAGTACTTC
>.|TRBJ2-7|TRBD2|TRBV5-1
CASSSYSGRGYEQYF
TGCGCCAGCAGCTCATATAGCGGGAGGGGATACGAGCAGTACTTC
>.|TRBJ2-1|TRBD2|TRBV4-1
CASSHPGLAGGNEQFF
TGCGCCAGCAGCCATCCCGGACTAGCGGGGGGTAATGAGCAGTTCTTC
>.|TRBJ1-2|.|TRBV6-5
CASRGGGGGVYGYTF
TGTGCCAGCAGGGGAGGTGGGGGTGGGGTCTATGGCTACACCTTC
>once|TRBJ2-3|TRBD2|TRBV5-4
CASSLGVAGVTDTQYF
TGTGCCAGCAGCTTGGGGGTAGCGGGAGTCACAGATACGCAGTATTTT
>once|TRBJ2-1|.|TRBV10-2
CASSVSGGADEQFF
TGCGCCAGCAGTGTCAGTGGGGGGGCCGATGAGCAGTTCTTC
>.|TRBJ2-4|.|TRBV4-3
CASSQGIGLQGLAKNIQYF
TGCGCCAGCAGCCAGGGTATTGGCCTTCAGGGATTAGCCAAAAACATTCAGTACTTC
>.|TRBJ1-5|.|TRBV2
CASSAQGSGQPQHF
TGTGCCAGCAGTGCCCAGGGGAGCGGTCAGCCCCAGCATTTT
>.|TRBJ2-7|TRBD2|TRBV25-1
CASGLAGRGQYF
TGTGCCAGCGGACTAGCGGGACGAGGGCAGTACTTC
>.|TRBJ2-1|TRBD1|TRBV27
CASSFSGTGAYNEQFF
TGTGCCAGCAGTTTTTCCGGGACAGGGGCCTACAATGAGCAGTTCTTC
>.|TRBJ1-2|.|TRBV19
CASSRGLPYGYTF
TGTGCCAGTAGTAGGGGACTGCCTTATGGCTACACCTTC
>once|TRBJ1-4|TRBD1|TRBV6-4
CASSDTRQGVDLTTNEKLFF
TGTGCCAGCAGTGACACCCGACAGGGGGTCGACCTAACAACTAATGAAAAACTGTTTTTT
>.|TRBJ2-7|TRBD1|TRBV2
CASSPPATGGDYEQYF
TGTGCCAGCAGTCCACCAGCGACAGGGGGCGACTACGAGCAGTACTTC
>.|TRBJ1-1|.|TRBV29-1
CSVLAGTPEAFF
TGCAGCGTTCTCGCCGGGACACCTGAAGCTTTCTTT
>.|TRBJ1-1|.|TRBV28
CASSTAPTGHMNTEAFF
TGTGCCAGCAGTACGGCACCGACAGGACACATGAACACTGAAGCTTTCTTT
>.|TRBJ2-2|.|TRBV7-2
CASSLAGVDGELFF
TGTGCCAGCAGCTTAGCGGGAGTTGACGGGGAGCTGTTTTTT
>.|TRBJ2-5|.|TRBV6-1
CASSVYVSGETQYF
TGTGCCAGCAGTGTCTACGTAAGCGGGGAGACCCAGTACTTC
>few|TRBJ2-7|TRBD1|TRBV4-1
CASSPERDRDGSYEQYF
TGCGCCAGCAGCCCAGAACGGGACAGGGACGGCTCCTACGAGCAGTACTTC
>.|TRBJ1-1|.|TRBV30
CAWGSRLNTEAFF
TGTGCCTGGGGGAGCAGGCTGAACACTGAAGCTTTCTTT
>.|TRBJ1-1|.|TRBV7-9
CASSLGLSGVDSTFF
TGTGCCAGCAGCTTAGGTCTCAGCGGGGTCGATAGTACTTTCTTT
>.|TRBJ2-7|.|TRBV28
CASSLRQGKGQSGQYF
TGTGCCAGCAGTTTAAGGCAAGGGAAGGGTCAGAGCGGGCAGTACTTC
>.|TRBJ2-5|TRBD2|TRBV7-9
CASSLGLQAGGPSETQYF
TGTGCCAGCAGCTTGGGGCTTCAAGCGGGGGGGCCCTCGGAGACCCAGTACTTC
>few|TRBJ1-5|.|TRBV6-1
CASSDGGIGQPQHF
TGTGCCAGCAGTGATGGAGGGATAGGTCAGCCCCAGCATTTT
>once|TRBJ1-5|TRBD1|TRBV9
CASSPRQGGQPQHF
TGTGCCAGCAGCCCCCGACAGGGCGGTCAGCCCCAGCATTTT
>.|TRBJ1-5|TRBD1|TRBV7-8
CASSSKTGFDISNQPQHF
TGTGCCAGCAGCTCCAAGACAGGGTTCGACATAAGCAATCAGCCCCAGCATTTT
>.|TRBJ1-1|TRBD1|TRBV5-1
CATADRAGNEAFF
TGCGCCACCGCGGACAGGGCTGGCAACGAAGCTTTCTTT